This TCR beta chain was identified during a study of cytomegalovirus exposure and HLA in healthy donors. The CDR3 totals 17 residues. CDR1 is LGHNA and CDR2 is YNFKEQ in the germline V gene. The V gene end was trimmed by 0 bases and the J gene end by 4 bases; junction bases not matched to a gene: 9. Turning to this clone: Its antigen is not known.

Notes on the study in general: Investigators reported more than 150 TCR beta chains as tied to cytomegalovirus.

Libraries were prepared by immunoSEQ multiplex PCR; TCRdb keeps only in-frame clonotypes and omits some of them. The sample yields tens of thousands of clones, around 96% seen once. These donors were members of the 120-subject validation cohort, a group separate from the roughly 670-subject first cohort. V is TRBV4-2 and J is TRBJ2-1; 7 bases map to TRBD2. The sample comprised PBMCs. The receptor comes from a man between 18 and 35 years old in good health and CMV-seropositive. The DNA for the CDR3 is TGTGCCAGCAGCCAAGAGGCTAGCGGTAGGTCATACAATGAGCAGTTCTTC. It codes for CASSQEASGRSYNEQFF.